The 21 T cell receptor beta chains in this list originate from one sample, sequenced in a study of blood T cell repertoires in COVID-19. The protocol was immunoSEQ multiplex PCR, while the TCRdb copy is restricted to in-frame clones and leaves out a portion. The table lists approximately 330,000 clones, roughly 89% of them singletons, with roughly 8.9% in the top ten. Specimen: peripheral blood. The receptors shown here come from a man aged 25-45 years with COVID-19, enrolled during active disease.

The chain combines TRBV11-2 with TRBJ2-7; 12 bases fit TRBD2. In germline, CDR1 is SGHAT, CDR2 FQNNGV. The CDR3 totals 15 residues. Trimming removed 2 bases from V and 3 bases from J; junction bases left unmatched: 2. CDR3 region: CASSLRLAGVYEQYF. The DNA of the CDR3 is TGTGCCAGCAGCTTAAGACTAGCGGGGGTCTACGAGCAGTACTTC.

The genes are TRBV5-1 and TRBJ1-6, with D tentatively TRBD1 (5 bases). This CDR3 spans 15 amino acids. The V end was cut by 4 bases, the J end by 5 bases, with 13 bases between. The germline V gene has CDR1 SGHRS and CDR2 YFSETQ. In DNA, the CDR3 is TGCGCCAGCAGCCCCCAGGGTACTGATAATTCACCCCTCCACTTT. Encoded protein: CASSPQGTDNSPLHF.

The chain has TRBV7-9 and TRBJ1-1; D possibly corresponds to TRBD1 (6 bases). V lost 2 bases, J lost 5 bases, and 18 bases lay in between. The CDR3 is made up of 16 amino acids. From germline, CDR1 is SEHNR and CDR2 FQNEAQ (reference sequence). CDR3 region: CASSLPVRERGTEAFF. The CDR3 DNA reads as TGTGCCAGCAGCTTACCGGTCCGGGAAAGGGGGACTGAAGCTTTCTTT.

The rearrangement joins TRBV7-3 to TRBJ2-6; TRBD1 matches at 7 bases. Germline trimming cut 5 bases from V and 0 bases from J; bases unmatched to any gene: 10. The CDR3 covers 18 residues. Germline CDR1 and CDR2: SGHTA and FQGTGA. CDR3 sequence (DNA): TGTGCCAGCAGCAAACAACAGGGGAAGACCTCTGGGGCCAACGTCCTGACTTTC. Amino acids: CASSKQQGKTSGANVLTF.

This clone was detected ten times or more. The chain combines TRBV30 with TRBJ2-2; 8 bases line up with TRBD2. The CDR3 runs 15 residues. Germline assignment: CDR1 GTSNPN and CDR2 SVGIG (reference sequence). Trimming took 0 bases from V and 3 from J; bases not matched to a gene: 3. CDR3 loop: CAWSVLAADTGELFF. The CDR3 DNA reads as TGTGCCTGGAGTGTACTAGCGGCCGACACCGGGGAGCTGTTTTTT.

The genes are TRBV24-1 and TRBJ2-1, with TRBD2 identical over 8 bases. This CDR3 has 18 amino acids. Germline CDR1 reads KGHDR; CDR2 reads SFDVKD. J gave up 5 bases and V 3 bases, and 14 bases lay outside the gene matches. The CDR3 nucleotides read TGTGCCACCAGTGATGGCTTAGGGGCGGGAGGTAAGAACAATGAGCAGTTCTTC. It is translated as CATSDGLGAGGKNNEQFF.

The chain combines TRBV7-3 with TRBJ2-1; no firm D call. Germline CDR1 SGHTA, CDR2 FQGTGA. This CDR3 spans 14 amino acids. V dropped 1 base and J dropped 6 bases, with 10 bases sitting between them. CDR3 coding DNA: TGTGCCAGCAGCTTAAATGTACCGGGCAATGAGCAGTTCTTC. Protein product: CASSLNVPGNEQFF.

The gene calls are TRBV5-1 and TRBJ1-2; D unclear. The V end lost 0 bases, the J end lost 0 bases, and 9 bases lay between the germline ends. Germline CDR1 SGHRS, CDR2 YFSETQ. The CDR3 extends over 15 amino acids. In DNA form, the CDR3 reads TGCGCCAGCAGCTTGGTGGCAGGAACTAACTATGGCTACACCTTC. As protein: CASSLVAGTNYGYTF.

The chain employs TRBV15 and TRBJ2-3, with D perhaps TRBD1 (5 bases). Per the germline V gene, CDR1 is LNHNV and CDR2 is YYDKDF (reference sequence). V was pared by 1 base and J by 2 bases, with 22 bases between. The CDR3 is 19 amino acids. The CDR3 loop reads CATSRVRTKAKAHTDTQYF. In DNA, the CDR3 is TGTGCCACCAGCAGAGTGCGGACAAAAGCCAAGGCCCACACAGATACGCAGTATTTT.

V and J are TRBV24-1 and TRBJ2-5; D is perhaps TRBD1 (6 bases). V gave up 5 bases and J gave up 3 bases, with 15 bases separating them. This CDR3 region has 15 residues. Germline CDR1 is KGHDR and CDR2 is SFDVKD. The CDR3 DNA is TGTGCCACCAGTGCGACGGGGAAGGGGGAAGAGACCCAGTACTTC. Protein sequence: CATSATGKGEETQYF.

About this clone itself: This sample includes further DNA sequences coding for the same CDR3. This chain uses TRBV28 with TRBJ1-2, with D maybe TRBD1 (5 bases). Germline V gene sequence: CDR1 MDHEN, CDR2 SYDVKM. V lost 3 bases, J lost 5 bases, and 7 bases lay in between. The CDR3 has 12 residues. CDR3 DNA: TGTGCCAGCAGTTTGGGGGGGTATGGCTACACCTTC. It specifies CASSLGGYGYTF.

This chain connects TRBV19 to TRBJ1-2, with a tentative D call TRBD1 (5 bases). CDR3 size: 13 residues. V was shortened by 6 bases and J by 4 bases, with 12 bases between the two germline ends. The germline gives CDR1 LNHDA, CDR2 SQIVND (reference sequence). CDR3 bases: TGTGCCAGTAGGATCCCGGGGGGCTATGGCTACACCTTC. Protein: CASRIPGGYGYTF.

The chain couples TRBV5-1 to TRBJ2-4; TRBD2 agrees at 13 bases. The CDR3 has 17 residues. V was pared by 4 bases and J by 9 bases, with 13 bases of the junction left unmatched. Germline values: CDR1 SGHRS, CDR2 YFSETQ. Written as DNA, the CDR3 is TGCGCCAGCAGCCCCGGACTAGCGGGAGTCGAGGAGGCCATTCAGTACTTC. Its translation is CASSPGLAGVEEAIQYF.

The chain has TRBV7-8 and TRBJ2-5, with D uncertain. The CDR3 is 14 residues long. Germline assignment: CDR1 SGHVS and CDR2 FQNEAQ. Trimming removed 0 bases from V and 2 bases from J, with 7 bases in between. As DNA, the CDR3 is TGTGCCAGCAGCTTAGCTACTTTACAAGAGACCCAGTACTTC. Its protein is CASSLATLQETQYF.

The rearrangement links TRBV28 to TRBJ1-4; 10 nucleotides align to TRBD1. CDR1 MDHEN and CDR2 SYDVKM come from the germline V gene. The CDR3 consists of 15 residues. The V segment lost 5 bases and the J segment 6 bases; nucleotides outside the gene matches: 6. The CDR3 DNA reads TGTGCCAGCAGTCAAAGGGGGACAGGGGATGAAAAACTGTTTTTT. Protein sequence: CASSQRGTGDEKLFF.

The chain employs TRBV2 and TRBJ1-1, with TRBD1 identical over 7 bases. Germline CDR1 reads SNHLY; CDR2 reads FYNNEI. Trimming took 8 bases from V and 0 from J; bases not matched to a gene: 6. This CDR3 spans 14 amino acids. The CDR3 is CASSGQILNTEAFF. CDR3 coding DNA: TGTGCCAGCTCGGGACAGATCCTGAACACTGAAGCTTTCTTT.

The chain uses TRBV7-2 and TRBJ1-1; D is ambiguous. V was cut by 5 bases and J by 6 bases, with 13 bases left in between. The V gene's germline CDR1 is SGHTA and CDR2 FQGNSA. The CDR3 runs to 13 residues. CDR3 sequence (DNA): TGTGCCAGCAGCCCCCGGCCTGACTCTGAAGCTTTCTTT. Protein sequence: CASSPRPDSEAFF.

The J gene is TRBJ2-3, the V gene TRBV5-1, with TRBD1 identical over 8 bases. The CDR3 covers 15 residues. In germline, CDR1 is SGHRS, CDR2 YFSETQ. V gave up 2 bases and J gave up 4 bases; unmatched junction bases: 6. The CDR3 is CASSFSGTGADTQYF. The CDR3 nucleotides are TGCGCCAGCAGCTTCTCCGGGACAGGCGCAGATACGCAGTATTTT.

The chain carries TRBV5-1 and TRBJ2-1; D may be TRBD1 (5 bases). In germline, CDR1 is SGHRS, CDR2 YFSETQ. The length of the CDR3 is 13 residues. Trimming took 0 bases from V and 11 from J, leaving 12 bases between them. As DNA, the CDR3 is TGCGCCAGCAGCTTGGAGGGGAACGAGAAGCAGTTCTTC. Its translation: CASSLEGNEKQFF.

DNA for the CDR3: TGTGCCAGCAGCTTTGGACAGGGCGATGAAAAACTGTTTTTT. This translates into CASSFGQGDEKLFF. The rearrangement uses TRBV5-4 and TRBJ1-4; TRBD1 matches 8 bases. Trimming removed 2 bases from V and 6 bases from J; junction bases left unmatched: 3. Germline loops: CDR1 SGHNT, CDR2 YYREEE (reference sequence). The CDR3 covers 14 residues.

DNA of the CDR3: TGCAGCGTTGAGAGTGTCCCGGGACAGGCAGCTTTCTTT. Translating gives CSVESVPGQAAFF. The chain is built from TRBV29-1 and TRBJ1-1, with 8 bases matching TRBD1. V lost 3 bases to trimming and J lost 10 bases; unmatched junction nucleotides: 10. The germline gives CDR1 SQVTM, CDR2 ANQGSEA. The CDR3 sequence is 13 residues long. Together with reference TRBV29-1 and TRBJ1-1, the CDR3 gives the full variable domain: SAVISQKPSRDICQRGTSLTIQCQVDSQVTMMFWYRQQPGQSLTLIATANQGSEATYESGFVIDKFPISRPNLTFSTLTVSNMSPEDSSIYLCSVESVPGQAAFFGQGTRLTVV.